The 29 T cell receptor beta chains below come from one sample, sequenced in a study of cytomegalovirus exposure and HLA in healthy donors. The PCR was carried out with 60 Vbeta primers and 13 Jbeta primers. Clones were read by immunoSEQ multiplex PCR, and TCRdb kept only the in-frame ones, dropping some. The sample has tens of thousands of clones, approximately 74% seen once; the top ten hold 6.2%. Sample: PBMCs. The receptors were gathered from a woman between 50 and 59 years old in good health and CMV-seropositive.

The V and J genes are TRBV19 and TRBJ2-1; no definite D call. There are 14 residues in the CDR3. Germline assignment: CDR1 LNHDA and CDR2 SQIVND (reference sequence). With 3 bases removed from V and 5 bases from J, the gap between germline ends came to 11 bases. The CDR3 reads CASSISQHHNEQFF. The CDR3 DNA reads as TGTGCCAGTAGTATTAGCCAGCACCACAATGAGCAGTTCTTC.

The V and J genes are TRBV28 and TRBJ2-7, with D maybe TRBD2 (6 bases). The CDR3 is 14 residues long. V was cut by 3 bases and J by 7 bases, with 16 bases left in between. Germline CDR1 is MDHEN and CDR2 is SYDVKM. The CDR3 sequence: CASSFTGLGGEQYF. CDR3 sequence (DNA): TGTGCCAGCAGTTTCACAGGCCTTGGGGGGGAGCAGTACTTC.

The V gene is TRBV19, the J gene TRBJ2-3; TRBD1 matches at 9 bases. The CDR3 consists of 14 residues. The germline CDR1 and CDR2 sequences are LNHDA and SQIVND (reference sequence). V was pared by 6 bases and J by 2 bases, with 3 bases of the junction left unmatched. The CDR3 region is CASRWTGDTDTQYF. CDR3 nucleotides: TGTGCCAGTAGGTGGACAGGGGACACAGATACGCAGTATTTT.

This chain links TRBV2 with TRBJ1-1; no firm D call. The length of the CDR3 is 11 residues. Between the trimmed V and J ends, which lost 2 bases and 6 bases, there was a span of 4 bases. The germline V gene has CDR1 SNHLY and CDR2 FYNNEI. CDR3 coding DNA: TGTGCCAGCAGTGAAAGCCCTGAAGCTTTCTTT. Amino acid sequence: CASSESPEAFF.

The chain joins TRBV29-1 to TRBJ1-2; 10 nucleotides align to TRBD1. The J segment lost 6 bases and the V segment lost 3 bases, leaving 7 bases of the junction unmatched. CDR3 length: 14 amino acids. CDR1 and CDR2 (germline): SQVTM, ANQGSEA. DNA for the CDR3: TGCAGCGTTGACCCGGACAGGGGGTCGGATGGCTACACCTTC. It is translated as CSVDPDRGSDGYTF.

The chain employs TRBV6-5 and TRBJ2-7; D is unclear. The CDR3 consists of 13 residues. V dropped 1 base and J dropped 0 bases, with 4 bases sitting between them. Looked up from germline, CDR1 is MNHEY and CDR2 is SVGAGI. CDR3 DNA: TGTGCCAGCAGTTACTTCGGCTCCTACGAGCAGTACTTC. Its protein product is CASSYFGSYEQYF.

The rearrangement uses TRBV29-1 and TRBJ2-3; a possible D gene is TRBD1 (5 bases). The V gene's germline CDR1 is SQVTM and CDR2 ANQGSEA. Trimming removed 1 base at V and 7 bases at J, with 9 bases between. The CDR3 extends over 12 amino acids. The CDR3 bases are TGCAGCGTTGAAGGGACACCTAATACGCAGTATTTT. Translation gives CSVEGTPNTQYF.

This chain's CDR3 is CASSYRGAEAFF. CDR3 in DNA: TGTGCCAGCAGCTACAGGGGAGCTGAAGCTTTCTTT. The genes are TRBV13 and TRBJ1-1; TRBD1 matches at 7 bases. Germline V gives CDR1 PRHDT, CDR2 FYEKMQ (reference sequence). This CDR3 has 12 residues. J gave up 6 bases and V 4 bases, and 2 bases lay outside the gene matches.

J is TRBJ1-2 and V is TRBV18; 9 positions match TRBD1. Germline CDR1 is KGHSH and CDR2 is LQKENI. CDR3 length: 14 residues. After removal of 2 bases from V and 4 bases from J, the junction contained 2 bases not matched to a gene. The CDR3 protein is CASSPGTGIYGYTF. CDR3 sequence (DNA): TGTGCCAGCTCACCAGGGACAGGGATCTATGGCTACACCTTC.

This clone was counted a single time. J is TRBJ1-2 and V is TRBV4-2; 7 nucleotides agree with TRBD1. This CDR3 has 16 residues. Per the germline V gene, CDR1 is LGHNA and CDR2 is YNFKEQ. V was pared by 0 bases and J by 5 bases, with 9 bases of the junction left unmatched. CDR3 sequence: CASSQDWTGNSYGYTF. The CDR3 DNA reads as TGTGCCAGCAGCCAAGATTGGACAGGAAACTCTTATGGCTACACCTTC.

The CDR3 DNA reads as TGTGCCTGGAGTACTGGCTCCTACGAGCAGTACTTC. This translates into CAWSTGSYEQYF. This sequence joins TRBV30 and TRBJ2-7, with D unresolved. Per the germline V gene, CDR1 is GTSNPN and CDR2 is SVGIG (reference sequence). This CDR3 region has 12 residues. V lost 2 bases and J lost 0, with 5 bases in between.

The chain links TRBV5-6 to TRBJ2-3, with D uncertain. CDR1 and CDR2 (germline): SGHDT, YYEEEE. This CDR3 comprises 14 residues. V shed 4 bases and J shed 2 bases, with 11 bases lying between them. CDR3 residues: CASSIDTSTDTQYF. The DNA for the CDR3 is TGTGCCAGCAGCATAGACACTTCCACAGATACGCAGTATTTT.

The genes are TRBV29-1 and TRBJ1-1; no clear D. V was shortened by 4 bases and J by 2 bases, with 8 bases between the two germline ends. CDR1 is SQVTM and CDR2 is ANQGSEA in the germline V gene. The CDR3 sequence is 12 residues long. DNA for the CDR3: TGCAGCGTTGCCGAGGTAAACACTGAAGCTTTCTTT. It translates to CSVAEVNTEAFF.

The gene calls are TRBV9 and TRBJ2-5; 12 positions match TRBD1. The J call is uncertain, as TRBJ2-7 better fits the DNA end. The CDR3 totals 15 residues. The germline CDR1 and CDR2 sequences are SGDLS and YYNGEE. The CDR3 loop is CASSKGQGAVYEQYF. The CDR3 bases are TGTGCCAGCAGCAAGGGACAGGGGGCCGTCTACGAGCAGTACTTC.

CDR3 region: CASRPRDRVETQYF. In DNA, the CDR3 is TGTGCCAGCAGACCGAGGGACAGGGTGGAGACCCAGTACTTC. The V call is TRBV5-6, the J call TRBJ2-5; 9 positions match TRBD1. This CDR3 has 14 residues. In germline, CDR1 is SGHDT, CDR2 YYEEEE. Trimming cost V 5 bases and J 5 bases; bases outside gene matches: 7.

The gene calls are TRBV11-2 and TRBJ2-3, with TRBD1 matching over 7 bases. V lost 5 bases to trimming and J lost 0 bases; unmatched junction nucleotides: 8. The CDR3 consists of 16 residues. Germline lookup yields CDR1 SGHAT and CDR2 FQNNGV. The CDR3 is CASSHLGQVSTDTQYF. The CDR3 nucleotides read TGTGCCAGCAGCCATCTCGGACAGGTTAGCACAGATACGCAGTATTTT.

In this sample, this clone turned up a few times. V and J are TRBV5-1 and TRBJ1-1; D is possibly TRBD1 (5 bases). CDR3 size: 16 residues. CDR1 SGHRS and CDR2 YFSETQ come from the germline V gene. Trimming removed 0 bases at V and 1 base at J, with 13 bases between. CDR3 nucleotides: TGCGCCAGCAGCTTGGGGGATGGGGGGACGAACACTGAAGCTTTCTTT. Translating it yields CASSLGDGGTNTEAFF.

The V call is TRBV6-5, the J call TRBJ2-3; 16 bases are shared with TRBD2. Germline CDR1 and CDR2: MNHEY and SVGAGI. The CDR3 is 15 residues long. The V and J ends lost 6 bases and 4 bases, in that order; junction bases with no gene match: 1. The CDR3 coding sequence is TGTGCCAGCAGGGGACTAGCGGGAGGGTCAGATACGCAGTATTTT. This gives the protein CASRGLAGGSDTQYF.

The chain joins TRBV9 to TRBJ1-6, with D unclear. Germline V gives CDR1 SGDLS, CDR2 YYNGEE. The CDR3 spans 13 residues. V shed 7 bases and J shed 9 bases, with 14 bases lying between them. DNA for the CDR3: TGTGCCAGCTCCTACGGGGAGTTTTCACCCCTCCACTTT. As protein: CASSYGEFSPLHF.

The V call is TRBV14, the J call TRBJ2-7; 8 positions match TRBD1. This CDR3 has 15 amino acids. In germline, CDR1 is SGHDN, CDR2 FVKESK. Trimming cost V 3 bases and J 0 bases; bases outside gene matches: 4. The chain's CDR3 is CASSHWTGLSYEQYF. The DNA of the CDR3 is TGTGCCAGCAGCCATTGGACAGGGCTCTCCTACGAGCAGTACTTC.

J is TRBJ2-7 and V is TRBV9, with 8 bases identical to TRBD1. The CDR3 runs to 14 residues. V dropped 4 bases and J dropped 3; count of bases not matched to a gene: 6. CDR1 and CDR2 from the germline V gene are SGDLS and YYNGEE. The DNA of the CDR3 is TGTGCCAGCAGCCTAGGGACAGGAAACTACGAGCAGTACTTC. Residues: CASSLGTGNYEQYF.

The chain has TRBV6-5 and TRBJ2-2, with D possibly matching TRBD1 (6 bases). Trimming cost V 8 bases and J 1 base, with 11 bases left between them. The CDR3 runs to 14 residues. Germline V gene data show CDR1 as MNHEY and CDR2 as SVGAGI. The CDR3 DNA reads as TGTGCCAGCGGTGCAGGGGAGAACACCGGGGAGCTGTTTTTT. Residues: CASGAGENTGELFF.

The chain couples TRBV9 to TRBJ2-7; D unclear. Germline-derived CDR1 and CDR2 are SGDLS and YYNGEE. The CDR3 is made up of 12 amino acids. The V end was cut by 4 bases, the J end by 5 bases, with 10 bases between. CDR3 coding DNA: TGTGCCAGCAGCCCAGATCTGGACGAGCAGTACTTC. Translating it yields CASSPDLDEQYF. Full variable domain (remainder filled in from reference TRBV9 and TRBJ2-7): DSGVTQTPKHLITATGQRVTLRCSPRSGDLSVYWYQQSLDQGLQFLIQYYNGEERAKGNILERFSAQQFPDLHSELNLSSLELGDSALYFCASSPDLDEQYFGPGTRLTVT.

The chain's CDR3 is CASSKGQGNQPQHF. CDR3 in DNA: TGTGCCAGCAGCAAGGGACAGGGCAATCAGCCCCAGCATTTT. The chain combines TRBV25-1 with TRBJ1-5; TRBD1 matches 8 bases. The junction had 3 bases not matched to a gene; V was cut back by 6 bases and J by 2 bases. This CDR3 contains 14 residues. Germline CDR1 and CDR2: MGHDK and SYGVNS. Full variable domain (remainder filled in from reference TRBV25-1 and TRBJ1-5): EADIYQTPRYLVIGTGKKITLECSQTMGHDKMYWYQQDPGMELHLIHYSYGVNSTEKGDLSSESTVSRIRTEHFPLTLESARPSHTSQYLCASSKGQGNQPQHFGDGTRLSIL.

The chain carries TRBV5-1 and TRBJ1-2; weak D call: TRBD1 (5 bases). The germline V gene encodes CDR1 SGHRS and CDR2 YFSETQ. V lost 3 bases and J 2 bases, leaving 8 bases between the germline ends. The CDR3 is 13 amino acids. The CDR3 DNA reads as TGCGCCAGCAGCTCCGGGGGAAACTATGGCTACACCTTC. Translation: CASSSGGNYGYTF.

The J gene is TRBJ2-7, the V gene TRBV18, with 7 bases fitting TRBD1. Losses at the gene ends were 3 bases for V and 2 bases for J; bases not matched to a gene: 7. Germline values: CDR1 KGHSH, CDR2 LQKENI. This CDR3 is built from 15 residues. CDR3 amino acids: CASSPDRVLPYEQYF. In nucleotides, the CDR3 is TGTGCCAGCTCACCCGACAGGGTCCTTCCCTACGAGCAGTACTTC.

By its share, this clone is medium-sized. This sequence joins TRBV4-2 and TRBJ2-7; 9 bases fit TRBD2. Germline-derived CDR1 and CDR2 are LGHNA and YNFKEQ. The CDR3 runs 16 residues. J gave up 4 bases and V 1 base, and 8 bases lay outside the gene matches. CDR3 DNA sequence: TGTGCCAGCAGCCAAGTAGCGACTAGCGGAGATTACGAGCAGTACTTC. Translated: CASSQVATSGDYEQYF.

The genes are TRBV2 and TRBJ1-1, with 8 nucleotides matching TRBD1. Germline V lookup: CDR1 SNHLY, CDR2 FYNNEI. V lost 6 bases and J lost 3; bases outside the gene matches: 6. This CDR3 comprises 14 residues. CDR3 DNA sequence: TGTGCCAGCAGGGTTGGACAGGGAGACACTGAAGCTTTCTTT. Protein product: CASRVGQGDTEAFF.

The genes are TRBV7-9 and TRBJ1-4; 7 positions match TRBD1. CDR1 and CDR2 from the germline V gene are SEHNR and FQNEAQ (reference sequence). CDR3 size: 15 residues. The ends lost 5 bases at V and 0 bases at J; junction bases unmatched: 3. In nucleotides, the CDR3 is TGTGCCAGCAGCCTCGGGACAGCAACTAATGAAAAACTGTTTTTT. Protein sequence: CASSLGTATNEKLFF. Based on the CDR3 plus reference TRBV7-9 and TRBJ1-4, the full variable domain is DTGVSQNPRHKITKRGQNVTFRCDPISEHNRLYWYRQTLGQGPEFLTYFQNEAQLEKSRLLSDRFSAERPKGSFSTLEIQRTEQGDSAMYLCASSLGTATNEKLFFGSGTQLSVL.